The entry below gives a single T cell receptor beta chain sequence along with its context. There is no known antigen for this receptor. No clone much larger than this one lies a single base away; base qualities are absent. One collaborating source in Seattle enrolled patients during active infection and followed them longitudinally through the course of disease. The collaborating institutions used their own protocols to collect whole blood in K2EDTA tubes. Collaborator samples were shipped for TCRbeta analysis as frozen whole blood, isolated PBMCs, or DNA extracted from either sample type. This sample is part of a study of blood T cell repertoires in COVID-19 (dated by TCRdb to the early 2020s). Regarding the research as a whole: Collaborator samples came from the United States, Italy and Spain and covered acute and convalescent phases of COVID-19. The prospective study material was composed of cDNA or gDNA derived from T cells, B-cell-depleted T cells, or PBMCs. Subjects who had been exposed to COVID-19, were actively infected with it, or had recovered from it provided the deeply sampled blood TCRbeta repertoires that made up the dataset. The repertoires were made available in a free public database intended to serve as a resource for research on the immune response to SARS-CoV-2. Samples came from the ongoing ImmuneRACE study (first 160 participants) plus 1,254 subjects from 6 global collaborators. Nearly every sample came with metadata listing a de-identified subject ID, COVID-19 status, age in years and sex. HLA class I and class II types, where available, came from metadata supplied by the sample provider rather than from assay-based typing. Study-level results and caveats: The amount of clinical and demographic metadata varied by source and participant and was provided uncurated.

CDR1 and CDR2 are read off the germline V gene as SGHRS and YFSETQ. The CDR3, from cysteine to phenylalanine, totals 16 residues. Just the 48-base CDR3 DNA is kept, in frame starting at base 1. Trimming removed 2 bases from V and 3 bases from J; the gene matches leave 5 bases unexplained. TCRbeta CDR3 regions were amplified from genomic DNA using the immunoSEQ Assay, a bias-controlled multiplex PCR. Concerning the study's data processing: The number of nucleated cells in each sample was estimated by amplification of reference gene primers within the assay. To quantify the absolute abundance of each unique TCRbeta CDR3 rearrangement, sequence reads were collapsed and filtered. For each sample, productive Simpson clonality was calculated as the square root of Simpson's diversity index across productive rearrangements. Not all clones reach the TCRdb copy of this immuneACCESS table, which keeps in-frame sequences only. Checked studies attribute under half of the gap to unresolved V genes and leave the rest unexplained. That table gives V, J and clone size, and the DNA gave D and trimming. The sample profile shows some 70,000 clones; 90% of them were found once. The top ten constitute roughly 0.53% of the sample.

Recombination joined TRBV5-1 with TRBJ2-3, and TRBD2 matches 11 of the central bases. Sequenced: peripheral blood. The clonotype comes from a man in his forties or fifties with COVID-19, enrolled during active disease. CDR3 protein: CASSFLAGGPTDTQYF. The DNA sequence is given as TGCGCCAGCAGCTTCTTAGCGGGAGGGCCGACAGATACGCAGTATTTT.